This T cell receptor beta chain was documented in a study of blood T cell repertoires in COVID-19. Only in-frame clones appear in the TCRdb table, and some are missing; sequencing was by immunoSEQ multiplex PCR. The sample records over 100,000 clones, under 90% being singletons. Per the germline V gene, CDR1 is SGDLS and CDR2 is YYNGEE. The CDR3 sequence is 15 residues long. V gave up 3 bases and J gave up 10 bases, with 17 bases separating them. This clone was found a few times. The sequenced material came from peripheral blood. This chain links TRBV9 with TRBJ1-6, with a weak D call TRBD1 (6 bases). The clonotype originates from an older woman with acute or convalescent COVID-19. CDR3 in amino acids: CASSALLTGSSPLHF. Here the CDR3 DNA reads TGTGCCAGCAGCGCTCTTTTGACAGGTAGCTCACCCCTCCACTTT. Looking up the rest from reference TRBV9 and TRBJ1-6 gives the full variable domain: DSGVTQTPKHLITATGQRVTLRCSPRSGDLSVYWYQQSLDQGLQFLIQYYNGEERAKGNILERFSAQQFPDLHSELNLSSLELGDSALYFCASSALLTGSSPLHFGNGTRLTVT.